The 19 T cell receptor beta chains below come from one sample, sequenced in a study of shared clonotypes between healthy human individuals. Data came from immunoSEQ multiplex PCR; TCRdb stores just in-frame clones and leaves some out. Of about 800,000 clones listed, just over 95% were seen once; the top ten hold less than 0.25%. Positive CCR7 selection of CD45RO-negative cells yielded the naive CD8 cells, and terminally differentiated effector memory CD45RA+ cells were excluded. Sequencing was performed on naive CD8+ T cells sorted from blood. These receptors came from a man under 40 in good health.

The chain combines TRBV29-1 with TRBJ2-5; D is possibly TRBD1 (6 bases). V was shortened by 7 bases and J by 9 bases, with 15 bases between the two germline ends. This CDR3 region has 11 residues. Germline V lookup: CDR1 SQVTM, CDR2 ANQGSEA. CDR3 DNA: TGCAGCGCGCGAGTGGCAGGGGCCCAGTACTTC. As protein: CSARVAGAQYF.

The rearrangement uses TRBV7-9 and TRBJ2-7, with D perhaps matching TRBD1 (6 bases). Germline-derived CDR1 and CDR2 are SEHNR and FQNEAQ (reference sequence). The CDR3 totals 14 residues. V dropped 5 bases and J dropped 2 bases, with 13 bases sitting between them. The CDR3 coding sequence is TGTGCCAGCAGCCAAGTCGGACAGACCTACGAGCAGTACTTC. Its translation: CASSQVGQTYEQYF.

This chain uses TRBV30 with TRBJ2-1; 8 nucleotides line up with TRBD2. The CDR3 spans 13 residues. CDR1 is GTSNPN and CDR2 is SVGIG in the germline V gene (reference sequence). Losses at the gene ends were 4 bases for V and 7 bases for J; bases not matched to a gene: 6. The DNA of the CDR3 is TGTGCCTGGACAAGCGGGAGTAGTAATGAGCAGTTCTTC. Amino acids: CAWTSGSSNEQFF. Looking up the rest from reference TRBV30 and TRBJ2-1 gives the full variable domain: SQTIHQWPATLVQPVGSPLSLECTVEGTSNPNLYWYRQAAGRGLQLLFYSVGIGQISSEVPQNLSASRPQDRQFILSSKKLLLSDSGFYLCAWTSGSSNEQFFGPGTRLTVL.

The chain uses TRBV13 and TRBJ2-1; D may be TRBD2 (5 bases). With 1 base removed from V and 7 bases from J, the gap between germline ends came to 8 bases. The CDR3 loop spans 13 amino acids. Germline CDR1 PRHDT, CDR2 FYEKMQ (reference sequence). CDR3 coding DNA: TGTGCCAGCAGCTTAGCGGGAAGGAATGAGCAGTTCTTC. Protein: CASSLAGRNEQFF.

As DNA, the CDR3 is TGTGCCAGCAGCCCCGGGACAGGGAGCAATCAGCCCCAGCATTTT. It is translated as CASSPGTGSNQPQHF. J is TRBJ1-5 and V is TRBV27, with 9 bases that match TRBD1. The CDR3 totals 15 residues. The J segment lost 1 base and the V segment lost 6 bases, leaving 4 bases of the junction unmatched. Germline values: CDR1 MNHEY, CDR2 SMNVEV (reference sequence).

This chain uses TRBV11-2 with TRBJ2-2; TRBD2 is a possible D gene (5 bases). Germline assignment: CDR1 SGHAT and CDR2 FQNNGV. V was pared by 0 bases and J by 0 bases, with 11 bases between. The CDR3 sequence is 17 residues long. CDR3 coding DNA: TGTGCCAGCAGCTTAGATCTCAGCGGTACGAACACCGGGGAGCTGTTTTTT. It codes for CASSLDLSGTNTGELFF. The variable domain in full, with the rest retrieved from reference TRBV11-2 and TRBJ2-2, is EAGVAQSPRYKIIEKRQSVAFWCNPISGHATLYWYQQILGQGPKLLIQFQNNGVVDDSQLPKDRFSAERLKGVDSTLKIQPAKLEDSAVYLCASSLDLSGTNTGELFFGEGSRLTVL.

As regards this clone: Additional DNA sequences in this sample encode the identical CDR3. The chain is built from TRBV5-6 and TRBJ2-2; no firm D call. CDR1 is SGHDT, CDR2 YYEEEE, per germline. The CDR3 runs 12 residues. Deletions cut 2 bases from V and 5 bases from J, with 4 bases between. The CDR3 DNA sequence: TGTGCCAGCAGCTTCGGGACCGGGGAGCTGTTTTTT. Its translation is CASSFGTGELFF.

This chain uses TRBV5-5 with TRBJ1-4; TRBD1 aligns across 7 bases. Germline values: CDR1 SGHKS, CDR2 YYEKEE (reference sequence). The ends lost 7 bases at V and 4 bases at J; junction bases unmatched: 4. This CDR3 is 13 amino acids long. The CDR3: CASRDSLNEKLFF. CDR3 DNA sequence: TGTGCCAGCCGGGACAGCCTTAATGAAAAACTGTTTTTT.

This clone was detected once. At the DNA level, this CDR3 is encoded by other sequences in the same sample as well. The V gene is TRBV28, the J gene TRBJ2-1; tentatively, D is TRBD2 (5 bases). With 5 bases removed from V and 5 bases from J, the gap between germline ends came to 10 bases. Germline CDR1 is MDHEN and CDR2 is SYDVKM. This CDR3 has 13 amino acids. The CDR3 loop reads CASSERADNEQFF. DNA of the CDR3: TGTGCCAGCAGTGAGAGAGCGGACAATGAGCAGTTCTTC.

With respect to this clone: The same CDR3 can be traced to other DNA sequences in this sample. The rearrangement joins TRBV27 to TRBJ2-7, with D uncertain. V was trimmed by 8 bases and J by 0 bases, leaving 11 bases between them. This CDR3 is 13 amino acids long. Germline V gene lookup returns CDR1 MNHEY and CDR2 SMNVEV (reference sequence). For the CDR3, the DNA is TGTGCCAGCTCATATCGGAGCTCCTACGAGCAGTACTTC. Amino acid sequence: CASSYRSSYEQYF.

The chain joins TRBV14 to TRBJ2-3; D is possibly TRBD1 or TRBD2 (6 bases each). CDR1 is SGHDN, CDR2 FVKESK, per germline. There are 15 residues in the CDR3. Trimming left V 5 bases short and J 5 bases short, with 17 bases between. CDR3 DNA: TGTGCCAGCAGCGGATTCGGGGGCTATGGAGATACGCAGTATTTT. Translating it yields CASSGFGGYGDTQYF.

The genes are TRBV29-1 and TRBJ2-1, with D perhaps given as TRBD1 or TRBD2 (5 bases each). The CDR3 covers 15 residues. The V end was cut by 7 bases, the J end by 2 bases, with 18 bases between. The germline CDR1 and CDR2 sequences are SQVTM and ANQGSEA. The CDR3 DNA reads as TGCAGCGCGGTCGCCCGGGACGGCCCCTACAATGAGCAGTTCTTC. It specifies CSAVARDGPYNEQFF.

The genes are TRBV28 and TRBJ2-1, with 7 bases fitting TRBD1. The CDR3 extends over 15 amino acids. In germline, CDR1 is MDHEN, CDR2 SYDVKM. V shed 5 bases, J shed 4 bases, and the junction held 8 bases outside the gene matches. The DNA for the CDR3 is TGTGCCAGCAGTACTCCGGGACAGTTATACAATGAGCAGTTCTTC. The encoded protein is CASSTPGQLYNEQFF.

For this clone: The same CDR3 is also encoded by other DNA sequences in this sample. For the CDR3, the DNA is TGTGCCAGCAGCCAAGATACTTACGAGCAGTACTTC. Its protein product is CASSQDTYEQYF. This chain joins TRBV14 and TRBJ2-7; D remains unclear. Trimming removed 0 bases at V and 4 bases at J, with 4 bases between. The CDR3 has 12 residues. Germline V gene sequence: CDR1 SGHDN, CDR2 FVKESK.

CDR3 protein: CASSRSGIRVDFTGELFF. The CDR3 DNA reads as TGCGCCAGCAGCCGGTCGGGAATCAGGGTTGACTTCACCGGGGAGCTGTTTTTT. The chain combines TRBV4-1 with TRBJ2-2; D might be TRBD1 or TRBD2, each matching 5 bases. Trimming pared 4 bases from V and 4 bases from J, leaving 22 bases between. This CDR3 is 18 amino acids long. In germline, CDR1 is MGHRA, CDR2 YSYEKL.

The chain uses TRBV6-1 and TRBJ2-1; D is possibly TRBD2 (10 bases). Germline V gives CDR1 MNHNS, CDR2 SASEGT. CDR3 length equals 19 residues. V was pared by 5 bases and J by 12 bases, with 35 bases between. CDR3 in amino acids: CASSKGDRALLLAGLRQFF. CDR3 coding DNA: TGTGCCAGCAGTAAAGGGGACAGGGCCCTGCTACTAGCGGGGCTCAGGCAGTTCTTC.

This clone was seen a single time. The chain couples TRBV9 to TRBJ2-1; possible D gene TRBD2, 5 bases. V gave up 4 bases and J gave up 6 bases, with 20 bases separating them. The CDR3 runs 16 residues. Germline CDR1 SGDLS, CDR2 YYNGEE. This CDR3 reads CASSNYLEAEFNEQFF. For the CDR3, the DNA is TGTGCCAGCAGCAATTACTTAGAAGCGGAGTTCAATGAGCAGTTCTTC.

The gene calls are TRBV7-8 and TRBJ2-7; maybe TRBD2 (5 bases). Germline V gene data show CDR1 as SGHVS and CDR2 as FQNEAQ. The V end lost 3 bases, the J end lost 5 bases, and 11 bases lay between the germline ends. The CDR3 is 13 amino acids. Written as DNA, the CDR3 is TGTGCCAGCAGCTTCGAGACTATTAACGAGCAGTACTTC. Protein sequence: CASSFETINEQYF.

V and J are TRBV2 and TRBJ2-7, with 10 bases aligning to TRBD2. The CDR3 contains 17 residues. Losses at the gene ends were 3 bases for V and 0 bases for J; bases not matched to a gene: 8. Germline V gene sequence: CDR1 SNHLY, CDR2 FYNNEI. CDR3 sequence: CASSDPTPSGGSYEQYF. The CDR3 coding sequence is TGTGCCAGCAGTGATCCTACTCCTAGCGGGGGCTCCTACGAGCAGTACTTC.